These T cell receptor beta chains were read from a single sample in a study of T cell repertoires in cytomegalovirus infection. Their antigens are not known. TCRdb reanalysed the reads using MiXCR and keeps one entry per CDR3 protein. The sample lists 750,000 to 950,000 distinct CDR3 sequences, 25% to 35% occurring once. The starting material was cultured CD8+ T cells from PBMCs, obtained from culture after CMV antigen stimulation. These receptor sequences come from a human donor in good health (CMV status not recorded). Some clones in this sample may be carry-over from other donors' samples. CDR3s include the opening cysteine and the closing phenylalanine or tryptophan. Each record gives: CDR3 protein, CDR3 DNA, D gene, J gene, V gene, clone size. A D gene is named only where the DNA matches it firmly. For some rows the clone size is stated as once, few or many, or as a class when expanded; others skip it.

CDR3aa: CASSPGRGYGYTF
CDR3nt: TGTGCCAGCAGCCCCGGGAGGGGCTATGGCTACACCTTC
d_gene: .
j_gene: TRBJ1-2
v_gene: TRBV27
abundance: many

CDR3aa: CASSVQGTAINEQFF
CDR3nt: TGTGCCAGCAGTGTACAAGGGACAGCTATCAATGAGCAGTTCTTC
d_gene: TRBD1
j_gene: TRBJ2-1
v_gene: TRBV27
abundance: .

CDR3aa: CASSREEGTNYGYTF
CDR3nt: TGTGCCAGCAGCCGAGAGGAGGGGACGAACTATGGCTACACCTTC
d_gene: .
j_gene: TRBJ1-2
v_gene: TRBV7-6
abundance: few

CDR3aa: CASSVSGQGEKGYTF
CDR3nt: TGTGCCAGCAGTGTCTCCGGACAGGGTGAGAAAGGCTACACCTTC
d_gene: TRBD1
j_gene: TRBJ1-2
v_gene: TRBV25-1
abundance: few

CDR3aa: CASSQDRKTSGEQFF
CDR3nt: TGTGCCAGCAGCCAAGATCGTAAGACTAGCGGCGAGCAGTTCTTC
d_gene: TRBD2
j_gene: TRBJ2-1
v_gene: TRBV4-2
abundance: .

CDR3aa: CASSLFRSGVLDEAFF
CDR3nt: TGTGCCAGCAGCTTATTTCGATCTGGGGTCCTCGATGAAGCTTTCTTT
d_gene: .
j_gene: TRBJ1-1
v_gene: TRBV7-9
abundance: .

CDR3aa: CASSVDGAVDNEQFF
CDR3nt: TGTGCCAGCAGCGTAGACGGGGCTGTTGACAATGAGCAGTTCTTC
d_gene: .
j_gene: TRBJ2-1
v_gene: TRBV9
abundance: once

CDR3aa: CASNWGDMNTEAFF
CDR3nt: TGTGCCAGCAATTGGGGGGACATGAACACTGAAGCTTTCTTT
d_gene: .
j_gene: TRBJ1-1
v_gene: TRBV12-3/TRBV12-4
abundance: .

CDR3aa: CASSVEGHHEQFF
CDR3nt: TGTGCCAGCAGCGTTGAGGGACATCATGAGCAGTTCTTC
d_gene: .
j_gene: TRBJ2-1
v_gene: TRBV5-4
abundance: .

CDR3aa: CASRLGQGNTIYF
CDR3nt: TGTGCCAGCAGATTGGGACAGGGAAACACCATATATTTT
d_gene: TRBD1
j_gene: TRBJ1-3
v_gene: TRBV7-8
abundance: many